The clone carrying this TCR beta chain was seen only a few times. What it recognizes is unknown. The data derive from a study of cytomegalovirus exposure and HLA in healthy donors. Use of 60 Vbeta and 13 Jbeta primers characterized the PCR. Sequencing used immunoSEQ multiplex PCR; TCRdb keeps in-frame clones, though not all of them. The table includes more than 150,000 clones, around 83% detected once. Trimming removed 5 bases at V and 4 bases at J, with 15 bases between. The CDR3 is 15 residues long. CDR1 and CDR2 from the germline V gene are SGHNT and YYREEE (reference sequence). Regarding the study as a whole: Sequencing likely produced, as an artifact, a cluster of highly shared sequence variants. Per published accounts, TCR beta sequences correctly predicted the HLA-A and HLA-B alleles of most subjects.

The V gene is TRBV5-4, the J gene TRBJ1-4, with D possibly being TRBD1 (6 bases). Sample: PBMCs. The source is a girl aged 2-10 years in good health and CMV-seropositive. This CDR3 reads CASRQGPSSNEKLFF. The DNA for the CDR3 is TGTGCCAGCAGACAGGGACCCTCTAGTAATGAAAAACTGTTTTTT.